Below, 28 T cell receptor beta chains from the same sample are listed, as sequenced in a study of Graves' ophthalmopathy and Graves' hyperthyroidism. Amplified TCR beta CDR3 regions were obtained using RNA transcripts as template. First-round RT-PCR with HTBI primers preceded a second-round multiplex PCR. TCRdb processed the multiplex PCR reads anew with MiXCR; each CDR3 protein has one entry. The sample consists of over a million distinct CDR3 sequences, about 40% of them appearing once. The sample consisted of peripheral blood or thyroid tissue (not recorded which). Receptors originate from an adult man with Graves' hyperthyroidism.

The V gene is TRBV20-1, the J gene TRBJ1-4, with D tentatively TRBD1 (5 bases). V was clipped by 5 bases and J by 0 bases, with 10 bases between them. CDR3 size: 14 residues. CDR1 is DFQATT, CDR2 SNEGSKA, per germline (reference sequence). DNA of the CDR3: TGCAGTGCTCCCGCGACAGCAACTAATGAAAAACTGTTTTTT. This gives the protein CSAPATATNEKLFF.

This clonotype was counted ten times or more. This chain uses TRBV20-1 with TRBJ1-1; possibly TRBD1 for D (5 bases). Trimming removed 5 bases from V and 2 bases from J, with 12 bases in between. In germline, CDR1 is DFQATT, CDR2 SNEGSKA (reference sequence). This CDR3 contains 13 residues. The chain's CDR3 is CSAGGLINTEAFF. The DNA for the CDR3 is TGCAGTGCTGGGGGACTCATAAACACTGAAGCTTTCTTT.

This clonotype was found a few times. The chain uses TRBV7-9 and TRBJ2-7; D may match TRBD1 or TRBD2 (5 bases each). There are 14 residues in the CDR3. The germline V and J ends were trimmed by 5 bases and 6 bases, with 17 bases remaining between them. The germline gives CDR1 SEHNR, CDR2 FQNEAQ (reference sequence). The CDR3 DNA reads as TGTGCCAGCAGCGGGGGACGGGGACCAGGCGAGCAGTACTTC. Its translation is CASSGGRGPGEQYF.

The table lists this clonotype with many counts. This chain uses TRBV15 with TRBJ2-5, with 9 bases matching TRBD2. The germline gives CDR1 LNHNV, CDR2 YYDKDF (reference sequence). The CDR3 is 16 amino acids. V lost 2 bases, J lost 5 bases, and 9 bases stayed unmatched. CDR3 nucleotides: TGTGCCACCAGCAGACATCCCAGCGGGGGGTCTGAGACCCAGTACTTC. As protein: CATSRHPSGGSETQYF.

This clonotype showed up just once. The chain links TRBV7-2 to TRBJ2-5, with D maybe TRBD2 (5 bases). The CDR3 runs to 17 residues. Trimming stripped 6 bases from V and 5 bases from J, with 25 bases between. In germline, CDR1 is SGHTA, CDR2 FQGNSA. The CDR3: CASSYSLGTEKRETQYF. CDR3 nucleotide sequence: TGTGCCAGCAGTTACTCCCTCGGAACAGAAAAGCGGGAGACCCAGTACTTC.

The V and J genes are TRBV29-1 and TRBJ2-5; possible D gene TRBD1, 6 bases. Germline-derived CDR1 and CDR2 are SQVTM and ANQGSEA. V was cut by 6 bases and J by 5 bases, with 25 bases left in between. The CDR3 is 16 amino acids. DNA of the CDR3: TGCAGCGTCCCCGCAGGGGAACAAGCCTCCCAGGAGACCCAGTACTTC. It encodes CSVPAGEQASQETQYF.

This clonotype showed up just a few times. The chain couples TRBV2 to TRBJ1-5; tentatively, D is TRBD1 (6 bases). This CDR3 spans 20 amino acids. Germline CDR1 SNHLY, CDR2 FYNNEI. The germline V and J ends were trimmed by 5 bases and 0 bases, with 26 bases remaining between them. DNA for the CDR3: TGTGCCAGCAGTTACTCGCACTCCGGGACAAGGACATTTAGCAATCAGCCCCAGCATTTT. Amino acids: CASSYSHSGTRTFSNQPQHF.

This clonotype was seen more than once but under ten times. The chain employs TRBV19 and TRBJ2-7; 10 bases are a match to TRBD1. CDR3 length equals 16 residues. J gave up 3 bases and V 4 bases, and 9 bases lay outside the gene matches. Germline-derived CDR1 and CDR2 are LNHDA and SQIVND (reference sequence). CDR3 loop: CASSRLPGTGDYEQYF. CDR3 bases: TGTGCCAGTAGTAGGTTGCCCGGGACAGGGGACTACGAGCAGTACTTC.

This clonotype has a handful of counts. The gene calls are TRBV12-3 or TRBV12-4 and TRBJ2-5; 10 positions agree with TRBD2. This CDR3 contains 15 residues. V lost 5 bases, J lost 4 bases, and 7 bases stayed unmatched. The DNA for the CDR3 is TGTGCCAGCAGTCCGAGCCTAGCGGGAGTAGAGACCCAGTACTTC. It is translated as CASSPSLAGVETQYF.

Note on this clonotype: A much bigger clone sits one base away, suggesting this may be a read error. This chain joins TRBV19 and TRBJ2-7, with 8 bases lining up with TRBD1. The germline V gene encodes CDR1 LNHDA and CDR2 SQIVND (reference sequence). This CDR3 is built from 14 residues. The ends lost 5 bases at V and 5 bases at J; junction bases unmatched: 8. CDR3 in amino acids: CASSAYRTGNEQYF. The CDR3 DNA is TGTGCCAGTAGTGCCTATCGGACAGGGAACGAGCAGTACTTC. Combining the CDR3 with reference TRBV19 and TRBJ2-7 gives the whole variable domain DGGITQSPKYLFRKEGQNVTLSCEQNLNHDAMYWYRQDPGQGLRLIYYSQIVNDFQKGDIAEGYSVSREKKESFPLTVTSAQKNPTAFYLCASSAYRTGNEQYFGPGTRLTVT.

At least ten counts were recorded for this clonotype. The chain recombines TRBV10-3 with TRBJ1-6; D call uncertain. The V end was cut by 0 bases, the J end by 0 bases, with 12 bases between. The germline gives CDR1 ENHRY, CDR2 SYGVKD. CDR3 length: 18 residues. The CDR3 protein is CAISESGTFSSYNSPLHF. CDR3 sequence (DNA): TGTGCCATCAGTGAGTCAGGAACTTTCAGCTCCTATAATTCACCCCTCCACTTT.

This clonotype has at least ten counts. V and J are TRBV11-2 and TRBJ2-7; the D is unclear. CDR1 is SGHAT, CDR2 FQNNGV, per germline. V gave up 0 bases and J gave up 0 bases, with 9 bases separating them. CDR3 length: 15 amino acids. The chain's CDR3 is CASSLDLSDSYEQYF. Written as DNA, the CDR3 is TGTGCCAGCAGCTTAGATCTGAGCGACTCCTACGAGCAGTACTTC.

This clonotype has just a few counts. The chain is built from TRBV5-1 and TRBJ2-7, with 12 bases that match TRBD2. CDR1 and CDR2 (germline): SGHRS, YFSETQ. V was clipped by 1 base and J by 5 bases; unmatched bases: 4. The CDR3 consists of 15 residues. This CDR3 reads CASSLRTSGENEQYF. Here the CDR3 DNA reads TGCGCCAGCAGCTTGAGGACTAGCGGGGAAAACGAGCAGTACTTC.

This clonotype was seen only a few times. The chain has TRBV10-2 and TRBJ1-2; D might be TRBD1 (5 bases). Deletions cut 2 bases from V and 7 bases from J, with 8 bases between. The germline V gene encodes CDR1 WSHSY and CDR2 SAAADI. CDR3 length equals 12 residues. The CDR3 loop reads CASSEPDTGYTF. CDR3 nucleotides: TGCGCCAGCAGTGAGCCGGACACTGGCTACACCTTC.

The rearrangement joins TRBV20-1 to TRBJ1-5; no definite D call. In germline, CDR1 is DFQATT, CDR2 SNEGSKA (reference sequence). The CDR3 length is 13 residues. The V end lost 3 bases, the J end lost 6 bases, and 12 bases lay between the germline ends. CDR3 sequence: CSASIFSSQPQHF. The CDR3 region has the DNA TGCAGTGCTAGTATTTTCTCCAGTCAGCCCCAGCATTTT.

The gene calls are TRBV20-1 and TRBJ1-5; D unresolved. Germline lookup yields CDR1 DFQATT and CDR2 SNEGSKA (reference sequence). V lost 6 bases and J 2 bases, leaving 8 bases between the germline ends. The CDR3 is 12 amino acids. This CDR3 reads CSAQRGNQPQHF. CDR3 DNA sequence: TGCAGTGCCCAGAGAGGCAATCAGCCCCAGCATTTT.

On this clonotype itself: At one end the junction does not follow the germline gene, possibly because of a read error. The chain couples TRBV10-2 to TRBJ1-2; 8 nucleotides line up with TRBD1. CDR3 length: 13 amino acids. Germline CDR1 WSHSY, CDR2 SAAADI. CDR3 DNA: TGTGCCAGCAGTTATGGACAGGGCAATGACTACACCTTC. It translates to CASSYGQGNDYTF.

This clonotype has a count of ten or more. The rearrangement joins TRBV5-5 to TRBJ2-5; D unclear. The CDR3 sequence is 14 residues long. V lost 5 bases, J lost 0 bases, and 11 bases lay in between. The germline gives CDR1 SGHKS, CDR2 YYEKEE (reference sequence). The DNA for the CDR3 is TGTGCCAGCAGGACCATTGGGTACCAAGAGACCCAGTACTTC. Protein: CASRTIGYQETQYF. The variable domain in full, completed from reference TRBV5-5 and TRBJ2-5, reads DAGVTQSPTHLIKTRGQQVTLRCSPISGHKSVSWYQQVLGQGPQFIFQYYEKEERGRGNFPDRFSARQFPNYSSELNVNALLLGDSALYLCASRTIGYQETQYFGPGTRLLVL.

Ten or more counts support this clonotype. The chain recombines TRBV5-1 with TRBJ2-6, with D possibly TRBD1 on 5 matching bases. This CDR3 comprises 17 residues. Trimming cost V 1 base and J 3 bases, with 14 bases left between them. In germline, CDR1 is SGHRS, CDR2 YFSETQ. The CDR3 reads CASSLTGTHGGANVLTF. In DNA, the CDR3 is TGCGCCAGCAGCTTGACAGGAACCCATGGTGGGGCCAACGTCCTGACTTTC.

The genes are TRBV29-1 and TRBJ2-6; no firm D call. The V and J ends lost 4 bases and 6 bases respectively, with 10 bases between them. The V gene's germline CDR1 is SQVTM and CDR2 ANQGSEA. There are 13 residues in the CDR3. The CDR3 reads CSVVKASANVLTF. CDR3 nucleotide sequence: TGCAGCGTTGTTAAGGCTTCGGCCAACGTCCTGACTTTC.

With regard to this clonotype: This clone may be a read error of a much larger clone one base away. The chain couples TRBV2 to TRBJ1-4; 7 nucleotides agree with TRBD1. The CDR3 runs to 13 residues. Germline assignment: CDR1 SNHLY and CDR2 FYNNEI. The V gene end was trimmed by 6 bases and the J gene end by 7 bases; junction bases not matched to a gene: 5. In nucleotides, the CDR3 is TGTGCCAGCAGGAGGGGGCTCGGTGAAAAACTGTTTTTT. It is translated as CASRRGLGEKLFF.

This clonotype has a count of ten or more. The V gene is TRBV6-5, the J gene TRBJ1-1; possible D gene TRBD1, 5 bases. Looked up from germline, CDR1 is MNHEY and CDR2 is SVGAGI. The CDR3 consists of 15 residues. The V end lost 7 bases, the J end lost 1 base, and 16 bases lay between the germline ends. The CDR3 loop is CASTRRQGRNTEAFF. CDR3 bases: TGTGCCAGCACCAGAAGGCAGGGACGGAACACTGAAGCTTTCTTT.

This clonotype occurred many times. The V call is TRBV2, the J call TRBJ1-2; TRBD1 matches 11 bases. This CDR3 contains 14 residues. V shed 11 bases, J shed 7 bases, and the junction held 12 bases outside the gene matches. Per the germline V gene, CDR1 is SNHLY and CDR2 is FYNNEI. CDR3 amino acids: CAGRNRTGGRGYTF. The CDR3 DNA reads TGTGCCGGACGGAATAGGACAGGGGGCCGTGGCTACACCTTC.

A note on this clonotype: At one boundary the junction diverges from the germline segment, which might be a read error. This chain joins TRBV5-1 and TRBJ1-4, with 7 bases lining up with TRBD1. In germline, CDR1 is SGHRS, CDR2 YFSETQ. The length of the CDR3 is 13 residues. This chain's CDR3 is CAWTGSTNEKLFF. In nucleotides, the CDR3 is TGTGCCTGGACAGGTTCAACTAATGAAAAACTGTTTTTT. Drawing the rest from reference TRBV5-1 and TRBJ1-4, the complete variable domain is KAGVTQTPRYLIKTRGQQVTLSCSPISGHRSVSWYQQTPGQGLQFLFEYFSETQRNKGNFPGRFSGRQFSNSRSEMNVSTLELGDSALYLCAWTGSTNEKLFFGSGTQLSVL.

The chain employs TRBV25-1 and TRBJ2-7; tentatively, D is TRBD1 or TRBD2 (5 bases each). Trimming removed 7 bases from V and 9 bases from J, with 22 bases in between. CDR1 and CDR2 (germline): MGHDK, SYGVNS. The CDR3 is 14 residues long. The CDR3 protein is CASTEGQQPWRQYF. CDR3 coding DNA: TGTGCCAGCACCGAGGGGCAGCAACCCTGGAGGCAGTACTTC.

The chain carries TRBV7-9 and TRBJ2-5; TRBD2 might be the D (7 bases). The CDR3 spans 17 residues. The germline V gene encodes CDR1 SEHNR and CDR2 FQNEAQ (reference sequence). V was clipped by 3 bases and J by 1 base, with 18 bases between them. CDR3: CASSFPETGGPQETQYF. The CDR3 DNA is TGTGCCAGCAGCTTTCCCGAGACGGGGGGCCCCCAAGAGACCCAGTACTTC.

This clonotype was seen more than once but under ten times. V is TRBV5-1 and J is TRBJ2-3, with D possibly being TRBD1 (6 bases). Germline-derived CDR1 and CDR2 are SGHRS and YFSETQ. This CDR3 region has 14 residues. The V end was cut by 4 bases, the J end by 2 bases, with 11 bases between. CDR3 region: CASSPGQPTDTQYF. CDR3 coding DNA: TGCGCCAGCAGCCCTGGACAGCCCACAGATACGCAGTATTTT.

This clonotype was detected only once. One end of the junction fails to match germline, which may point to a read error. The chain carries TRBV7-2 and TRBJ2-2; TRBD1 aligns across 7 bases. The CDR3 has 11 residues. Germline CDR1 reads SGHTA; CDR2 reads FQGNSA. CDR3 region: CASSQAGGLFF. The CDR3 DNA is TGTGCCAGCAGCCAAGCAGGGGGGCTGTTTTTT.